This T cell receptor (beta chain) is drawn from a study of blood T cell repertoires in COVID-19. Background on the study: The cDNA or gDNA used as material had been derived from T cells, B-cell-depleted T cells, or PBMCs.

Authors' analysis steps: Amplification of reference gene primers provided the estimated nucleated cell counts. The method was immunoSEQ multiplex PCR; TCRdb's version includes in-frame clones alone and lacks a portion of them. V and J calls and clone size come straight from that table; D and trimming were deduced from the DNA. Altogether more than 400,000 clones are present, around 87% being singletons, with the ten largest covering roughly 0.72%. The CDR3 consists of 17 residues. Trimming shortened V by 5 bases and J by 1 base, and 21 bases separated the two germline ends. Per the germline V gene, CDR1 is SGHRS and CDR2 is YFSETQ. In Cohort 3, a recovered donor had either two negative PCRs, clearance, or symptom resolution.

This receptor was identified in a young woman who had recovered from COVID-19. The sample was PBMCs or T cells enriched from blood (not recorded which). The chain links TRBV5-1 to TRBJ1-2; D might be TRBD1 (6 bases). This CDR3 reads CASRAPGQQPFNYGYTF. The CDR3 DNA sequence: TGCGCCAGCAGGGCGCCCGGACAGCAACCATTTAACTATGGCTACACCTTC.